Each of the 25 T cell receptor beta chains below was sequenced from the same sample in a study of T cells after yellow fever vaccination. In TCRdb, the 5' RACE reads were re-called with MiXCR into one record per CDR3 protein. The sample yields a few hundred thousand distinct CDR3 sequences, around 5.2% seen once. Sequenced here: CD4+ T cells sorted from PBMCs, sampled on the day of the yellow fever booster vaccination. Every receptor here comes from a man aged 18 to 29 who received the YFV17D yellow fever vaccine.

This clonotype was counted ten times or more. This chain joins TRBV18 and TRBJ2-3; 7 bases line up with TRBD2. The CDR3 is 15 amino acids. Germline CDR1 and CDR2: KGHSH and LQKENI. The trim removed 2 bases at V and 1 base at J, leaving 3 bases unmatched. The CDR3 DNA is TGTGCCAGCTCACCAAGAACTAGCGGCACAGATACGCAGTATTTT. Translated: CASSPRTSGTDTQYF.

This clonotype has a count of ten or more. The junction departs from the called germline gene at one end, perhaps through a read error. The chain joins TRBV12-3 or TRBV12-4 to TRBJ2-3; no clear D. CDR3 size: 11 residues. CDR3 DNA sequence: TGTGCCAGCAGTTTGGGTGTACGGCCTGATTTT. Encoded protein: CASSLGVRPDF.

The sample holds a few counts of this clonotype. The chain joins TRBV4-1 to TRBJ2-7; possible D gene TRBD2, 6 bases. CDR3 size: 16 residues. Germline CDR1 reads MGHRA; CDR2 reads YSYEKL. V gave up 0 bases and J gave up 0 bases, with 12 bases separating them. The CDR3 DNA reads TGCGCCAGCAGCCAAGAGCAGGGAGGACGCTCCTACGAGCAGTACTTC. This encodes CASSQEQGGRSYEQYF.

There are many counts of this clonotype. The CDR3 region is CASSSDRKAEAFF. In nucleotides, the CDR3 is TGCGCCAGCAGCTCTGACAGGAAGGCTGAAGCTTTCTTT. This chain links TRBV5-1 with TRBJ1-1, with D tentatively TRBD1 (6 bases). CDR1 is SGHRS and CDR2 is YFSETQ in the germline V gene. This CDR3 has 13 amino acids. V was pared by 3 bases and J by 6 bases, with 12 bases between. The full variable domain, rest sourced from reference TRBV5-1 and TRBJ1-1, is KAGVTQTPRYLIKTRGQQVTLSCSPISGHRSVSWYQQTPGQGLQFLFEYFSETQRNKGNFPGRFSGRQFSNSRSEMNVSTLELGDSALYLCASSSDRKAEAFFGQGTRLTVV.

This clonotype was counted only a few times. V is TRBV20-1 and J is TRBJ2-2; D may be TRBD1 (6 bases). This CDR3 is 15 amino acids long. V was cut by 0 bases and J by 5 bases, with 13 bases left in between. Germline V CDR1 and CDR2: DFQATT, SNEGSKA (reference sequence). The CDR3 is CSAREADRGTGELFF. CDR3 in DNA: TGCAGTGCTAGAGAAGCGGACAGAGGAACCGGGGAGCTGTTTTTT.

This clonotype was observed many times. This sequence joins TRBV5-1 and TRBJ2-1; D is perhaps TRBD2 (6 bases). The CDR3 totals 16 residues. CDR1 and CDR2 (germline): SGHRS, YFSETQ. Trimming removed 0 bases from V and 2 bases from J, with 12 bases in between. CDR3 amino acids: CASSLGGGATYNEQFF. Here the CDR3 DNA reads TGCGCCAGCAGCTTGGGTGGCGGGGCCACCTACAATGAGCAGTTCTTC.

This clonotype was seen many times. This chain's CDR3 is CASSERQGATYNEQFF. The CDR3 region has the DNA TGTGCCAGCAGCGAAAGACAGGGGGCTACCTACAATGAGCAGTTCTTC. This chain links TRBV7-6 with TRBJ2-1; 10 nucleotides align to TRBD1. The germline V gene encodes CDR1 SGHVS and CDR2 FNYEAQ. With 5 bases clipped from V and 2 bases from J, the junction kept 6 bases outside the gene matches. The CDR3 is made up of 16 amino acids.

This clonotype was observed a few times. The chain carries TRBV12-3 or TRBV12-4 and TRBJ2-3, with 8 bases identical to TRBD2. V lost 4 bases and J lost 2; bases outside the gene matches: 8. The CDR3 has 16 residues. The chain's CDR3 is CASSWGLGRNTDTQYF. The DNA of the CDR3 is TGTGCCAGCAGTTGGGGACTAGGTCGGAACACAGATACGCAGTATTTT.

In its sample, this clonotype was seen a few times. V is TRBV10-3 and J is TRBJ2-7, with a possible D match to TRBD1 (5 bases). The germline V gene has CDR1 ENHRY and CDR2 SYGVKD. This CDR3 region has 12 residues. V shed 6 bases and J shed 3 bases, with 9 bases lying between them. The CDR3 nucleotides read TGTGCCATCAGGGGGCGAAGCTACGAGCAGTACTTC. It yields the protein CAIRGRSYEQYF.

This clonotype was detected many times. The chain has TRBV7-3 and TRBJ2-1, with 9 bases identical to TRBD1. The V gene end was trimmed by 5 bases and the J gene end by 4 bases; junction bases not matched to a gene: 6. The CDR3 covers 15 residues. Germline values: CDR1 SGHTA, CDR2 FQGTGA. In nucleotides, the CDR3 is TGTGCCAGCAGCCAATCCGGGACAGGGTACAATGAGCAGTTCTTC. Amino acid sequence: CASSQSGTGYNEQFF.

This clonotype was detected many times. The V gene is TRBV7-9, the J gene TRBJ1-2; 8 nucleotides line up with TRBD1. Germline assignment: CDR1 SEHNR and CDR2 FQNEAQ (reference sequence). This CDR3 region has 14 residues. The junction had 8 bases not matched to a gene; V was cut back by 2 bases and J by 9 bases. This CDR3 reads CASSLSETGVSYTF. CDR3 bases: TGTGCCAGCAGCTTATCTGAGACAGGGGTCAGCTACACCTTC.

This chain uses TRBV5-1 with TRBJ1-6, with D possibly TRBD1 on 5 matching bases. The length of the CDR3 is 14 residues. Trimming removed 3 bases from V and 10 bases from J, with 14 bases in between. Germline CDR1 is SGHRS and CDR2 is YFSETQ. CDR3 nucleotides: TGCGCCAGCAGCTGGTTCGCTGGGGACTCACCCCTCCACTTT. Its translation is CASSWFAGDSPLHF.

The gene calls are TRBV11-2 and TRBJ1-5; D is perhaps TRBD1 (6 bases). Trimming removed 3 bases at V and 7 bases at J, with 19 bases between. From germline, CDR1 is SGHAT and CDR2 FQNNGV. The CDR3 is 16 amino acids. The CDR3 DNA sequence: TGTGCCAGCAGCTTGCCAGATGGGGGCATGGGGCAGCCCCAGCATTTT. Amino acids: CASSLPDGGMGQPQHF. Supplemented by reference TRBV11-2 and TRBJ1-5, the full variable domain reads EAGVAQSPRYKIIEKRQSVAFWCNPISGHATLYWYQQILGQGPKLLIQFQNNGVVDDSQLPKDRFSAERLKGVDSTLKIQPAKLEDSAVYLCASSLPDGGMGQPQHFGDGTRLSIL.

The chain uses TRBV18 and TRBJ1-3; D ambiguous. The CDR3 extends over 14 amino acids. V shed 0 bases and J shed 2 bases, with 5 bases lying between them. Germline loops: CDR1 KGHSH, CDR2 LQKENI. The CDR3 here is CASSPPSPGNTIYF. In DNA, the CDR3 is TGTGCCAGCTCACCACCGTCTCCTGGAAACACCATATATTTT.

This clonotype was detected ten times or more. In DNA, the CDR3 is TGTGCCAGTGGACGGAGGGGGCAGACCCAGTACTTC. This gives the protein CASGRRGQTQYF. J is TRBJ2-5 and V is TRBV27; TRBD1 is a possible D gene (7 bases). The CDR3 has 12 residues. Trimming shortened V by 9 bases and J by 6 bases, and 14 bases separated the two germline ends. Germline V gene lookup returns CDR1 MNHEY and CDR2 SMNVEV (reference sequence).

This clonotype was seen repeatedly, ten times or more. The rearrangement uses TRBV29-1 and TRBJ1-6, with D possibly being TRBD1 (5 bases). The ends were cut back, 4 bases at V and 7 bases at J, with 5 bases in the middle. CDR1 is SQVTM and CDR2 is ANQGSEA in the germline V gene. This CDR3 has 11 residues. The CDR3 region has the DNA TGCAGCGTTGGGGACAATTCACCCCTCCACTTT. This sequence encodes CSVGDNSPLHF.

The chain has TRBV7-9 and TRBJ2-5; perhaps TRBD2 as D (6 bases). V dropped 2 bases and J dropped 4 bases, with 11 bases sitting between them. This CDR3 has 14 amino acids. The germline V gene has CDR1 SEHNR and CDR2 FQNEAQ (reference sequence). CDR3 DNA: TGTGCCAGCAGCTTATATAGGGGAGGAGAGACCCAGTACTTC. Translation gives CASSLYRGGETQYF.

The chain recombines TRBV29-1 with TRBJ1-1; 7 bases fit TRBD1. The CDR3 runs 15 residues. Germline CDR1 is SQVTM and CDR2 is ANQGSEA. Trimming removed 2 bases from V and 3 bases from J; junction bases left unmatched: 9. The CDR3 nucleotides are TGCAGCGTTGAACGAAACAGGGGCCACGACACTGAAGCTTTCTTT. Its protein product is CSVERNRGHDTEAFF.

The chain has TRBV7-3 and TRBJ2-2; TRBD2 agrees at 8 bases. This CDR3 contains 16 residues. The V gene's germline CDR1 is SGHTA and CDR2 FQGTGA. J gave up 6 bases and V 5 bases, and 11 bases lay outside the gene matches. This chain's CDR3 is CASSPQAGARSGELFF. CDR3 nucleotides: TGTGCCAGCAGCCCCCAAGCGGGGGCCCGTTCCGGGGAGCTGTTTTTT.

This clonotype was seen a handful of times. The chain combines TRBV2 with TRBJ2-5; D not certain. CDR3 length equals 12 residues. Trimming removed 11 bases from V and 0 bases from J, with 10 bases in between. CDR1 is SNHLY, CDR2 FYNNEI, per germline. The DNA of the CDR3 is TGTGCCGGCGGAACGTACCAAGAGACCCAGTACTTC. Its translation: CAGGTYQETQYF.

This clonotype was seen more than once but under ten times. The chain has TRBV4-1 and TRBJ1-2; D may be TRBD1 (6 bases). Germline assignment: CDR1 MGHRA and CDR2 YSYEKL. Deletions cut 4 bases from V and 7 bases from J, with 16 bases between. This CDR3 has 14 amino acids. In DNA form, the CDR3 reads TGCGCCAGCAGCCGCCCTGGGGGGGGCTCTGGCTACACCTTC. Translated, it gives CASSRPGGGSGYTF.

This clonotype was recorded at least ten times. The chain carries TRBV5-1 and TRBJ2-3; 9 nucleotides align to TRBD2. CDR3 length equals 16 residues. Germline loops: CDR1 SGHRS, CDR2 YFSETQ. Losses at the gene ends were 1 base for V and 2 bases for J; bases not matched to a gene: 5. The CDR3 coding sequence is TGCGCCAGCAGCTTGACGACTAGCGGAACCACAGATACGCAGTATTTT. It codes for CASSLTTSGTTDTQYF.

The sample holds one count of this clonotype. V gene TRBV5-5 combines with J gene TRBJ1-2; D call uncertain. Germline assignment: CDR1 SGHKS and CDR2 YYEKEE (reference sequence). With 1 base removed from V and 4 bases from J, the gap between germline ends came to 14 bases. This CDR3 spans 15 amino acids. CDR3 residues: CASSLRASAPYGYTF. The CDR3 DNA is TGTGCCAGCAGCTTGAGGGCCTCGGCGCCCTATGGCTACACCTTC.

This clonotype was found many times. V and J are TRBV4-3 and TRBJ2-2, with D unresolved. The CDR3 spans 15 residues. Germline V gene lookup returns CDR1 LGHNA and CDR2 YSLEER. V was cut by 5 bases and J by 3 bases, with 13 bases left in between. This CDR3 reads CASSFIELHTGELFF. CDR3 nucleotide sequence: TGCGCCAGCAGCTTCATCGAACTACACACCGGGGAGCTGTTTTTT.

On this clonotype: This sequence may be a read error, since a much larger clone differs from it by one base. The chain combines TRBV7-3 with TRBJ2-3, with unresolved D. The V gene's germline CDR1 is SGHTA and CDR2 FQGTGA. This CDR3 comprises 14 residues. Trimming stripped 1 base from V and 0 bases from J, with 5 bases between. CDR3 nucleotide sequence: TGTGCCAGCAGCTTAATGGGGAGCACAGATACGCAGTATTTT. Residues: CASSLMGSTDTQYF.